A single sample is the source of the 6 T cell receptor beta chains below, sequenced in a study of cytomegalovirus exposure and HLA in healthy donors. Use of 60 Vbeta and 13 Jbeta primers characterized the PCR. The assay was immunoSEQ multiplex PCR, and TCRdb's table has in-frame clones only and misses some. The sample yields over 150,000 clones, 68% seen once. Sequenced input: PBMCs. Receptors were obtained from a man over 45 in good health and CMV-seronegative.

In its sample, this clone was seen a few times. This sequence joins TRBV6-4 and TRBJ1-4, with TRBD1 matching over 9 bases. V was pared by 5 bases and J by 6 bases, with 1 base of the junction left unmatched. The CDR3 contains 13 residues. The germline gives CDR1 MRHNA, CDR2 SNTAGT. The CDR3 nucleotides read TGTGCCAGCAGTCGGGACAGGGATGAAAAACTGTTTTTT. Translated, it gives CASSRDRDEKLFF.

The chain combines TRBV5-4 with TRBJ1-4; the match to TRBD1 covers 7 bases. J gave up 2 bases and V 2 bases, and 3 bases lay outside the gene matches. The CDR3 loop spans 15 amino acids. Germline values: CDR1 SGHNT, CDR2 YYREEE (reference sequence). The CDR3 here is CASSLTGATNEKLFF. CDR3 in DNA: TGTGCCAGCAGCTTAACAGGGGCGACTAATGAAAAACTGTTTTTT.

The V gene is TRBV6-5, the J gene TRBJ2-5, with TRBD2 matching over 7 bases. CDR1 is MNHEY, CDR2 SVGAGI, per germline. V shed 7 bases, J shed 2 bases, and the junction held 7 bases outside the gene matches. The CDR3 loop spans 14 amino acids. CDR3 DNA: TGTGCCAGCACCGCTAGCGGACTACAAGAGACCCAGTACTTC. It encodes CASTASGLQETQYF.

This clone has only a few counts. This chain connects TRBV5-1 to TRBJ2-7; 8 bases are shared with TRBD1. Per the germline V gene, CDR1 is SGHRS and CDR2 is YFSETQ. The CDR3 spans 13 residues. V dropped 2 bases and J dropped 6; count of bases not matched to a gene: 4. The CDR3 is CASSFDRGTEQYF. The CDR3 DNA sequence: TGCGCCAGCAGCTTCGACAGGGGTACCGAGCAGTACTTC.

The chain joins TRBV5-8 to TRBJ1-4; 9 bases agree with TRBD1. The J segment lost 8 bases and the V segment lost 8 bases, leaving 13 bases of the junction unmatched. This CDR3 spans 15 amino acids. The germline gives CDR1 SGHTS, CDR2 YDEGEE. CDR3 sequence reads: CASLLTGGAGEKLFF. In DNA form, the CDR3 reads TGTGCCAGTTTACTTACAGGGGGCGCCGGGGAAAAACTGTTTTTT.

DNA for the CDR3: TGTGCCAGCAGCGCTCTTTCGGGGAACTACGAGCAGTACTTC. Translating it yields CASSALSGNYEQYF. The genes are TRBV9 and TRBJ2-7; maybe TRBD2 (5 bases). V dropped 3 bases and J dropped 3 bases, with 13 bases sitting between them. Germline V gene lookup returns CDR1 SGDLS and CDR2 YYNGEE. The CDR3 sequence is 14 residues long.